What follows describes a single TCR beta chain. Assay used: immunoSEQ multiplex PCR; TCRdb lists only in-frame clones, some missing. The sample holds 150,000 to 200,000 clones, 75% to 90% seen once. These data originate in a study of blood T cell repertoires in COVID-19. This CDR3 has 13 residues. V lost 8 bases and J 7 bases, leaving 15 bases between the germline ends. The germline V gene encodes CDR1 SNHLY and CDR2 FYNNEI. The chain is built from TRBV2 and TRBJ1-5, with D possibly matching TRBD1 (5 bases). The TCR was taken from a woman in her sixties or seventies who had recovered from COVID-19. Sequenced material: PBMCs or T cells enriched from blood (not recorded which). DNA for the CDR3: TGTGCCAGCGCGTTTGGGGGGGAACAGCCCCAGCATTTT. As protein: CASAFGGEQPQHF.